Below, 21 T cell receptor beta chains from the same sample are listed, as sequenced in a study of cytomegalovirus exposure and HLA in healthy donors. PCR used 60 Vbeta primers and 13 Jbeta primers. Some clones are missing from TCRdb's copy, which holds only in-frame ones; the method was immunoSEQ multiplex PCR. The table shows some 29,000 clones, with 35% to 50% occurring only once. Input material: PBMCs. Source of these receptors: a woman in her forties or fifties in good health and CMV-seronegative.

J is TRBJ2-1 and V is TRBV18; D is uncertain. CDR1 and CDR2 (germline): KGHSH, LQKENI. The CDR3 extends over 15 amino acids. V gave up 5 bases and J gave up 1 base, with 12 bases separating them. The CDR3 nucleotides are TGTGCCAGCTCAGCCCAGGTCCAATCCTACAATGAGCAGTTCTTC. It yields the protein CASSAQVQSYNEQFF.

This clone was seen only a few times. The V call is TRBV27, the J call TRBJ2-5; 9 bases are a match to TRBD2. V was pared by 3 bases and J by 0 bases, with 8 bases of the junction left unmatched. The germline V gene has CDR1 MNHEY and CDR2 SMNVEV (reference sequence). This CDR3 is built from 17 residues. The CDR3 coding sequence is TGTGCCAGCAGTTTCGACGGCGCGGGAGGGAACCAAGAGACCCAGTACTTC. It codes for CASSFDGAGGNQETQYF.

This clone was counted between two and nine times. This rearrangement joins TRBV18 to TRBJ2-1; D perhaps matches TRBD1 (5 bases). Per germline, CDR1 KGHSH and CDR2 LQKENI. Trimming took off 8 bases at V and 0 bases at J, with 14 bases between the two ends. There are 15 residues in the CDR3. CDR3 amino acids: CASNAGPSSYNEQFF. CDR3 in DNA: TGTGCCAGCAACGCAGGGCCCAGCTCCTACAATGAGCAGTTCTTC.

The J gene is TRBJ1-1, the V gene TRBV7-3; unclear D gene. Germline CDR1 reads SGHTA; CDR2 reads FQGTGA. V was trimmed by 4 bases and J by 2 bases, leaving 8 bases between them. This CDR3 is built from 13 residues. The CDR3 bases are TGTGCCAGCAGCTCGACATCTAACACTGAAGCTTTCTTT. Residues: CASSSTSNTEAFF. The variable domain in full, completed from reference TRBV7-3 and TRBJ1-1, reads GAGVSQTPSNKVTEKGKYVELRCDPISGHTALYWYRQSLGQGPEFLIYFQGTGAADDSGLPNDRFFAVRPEGSVSTLKIQRTERGDSAVYLCASSSTSNTEAFFGQGTRLTVV.

A word on this clone: The junction departs from germline at one end; a sequencing error may be responsible. This sequence joins TRBV7-2 and TRBJ2-7; 7 bases are shared with TRBD2. Germline lookup yields CDR1 SGHTA and CDR2 FQGNSA. The CDR3 is 12 residues long. The CDR3 sequence is CASSLAGGQQHF. The CDR3 nucleotides are TGTGCCAGCAGCTTAGCGGGAGGGCAGCAACACTTC.

The chain is built from TRBV6-1 and TRBJ2-7; D might be TRBD1 (6 bases). CDR1 is MNHNS and CDR2 is SASEGT in the germline V gene. V dropped 0 bases and J dropped 1 base, with 10 bases sitting between them. This CDR3 has 15 residues. CDR3 sequence reads: CASSEAPDRSYEQYF. CDR3 coding DNA: TGTGCCAGCAGTGAAGCCCCGGACAGATCCTACGAGCAGTACTTC.

The rearrangement uses TRBV7-9 and TRBJ1-6; 7 nucleotides agree with TRBD1. V lost 6 bases, J lost 7 bases, and 12 bases stayed unmatched. The germline V gene has CDR1 SEHNR and CDR2 FQNEAQ (reference sequence). The CDR3 has 16 residues. As DNA, the CDR3 is TGTGCCAGCAGTCCAGGGGGGTTAACAGGGAATTCACCCCTCCACTTT. Translated: CASSPGGLTGNSPLHF.

The V gene is TRBV4-1, the J gene TRBJ2-2, with D possibly being TRBD1 (6 bases). The length of the CDR3 is 16 residues. The germline CDR1 and CDR2 sequences are MGHRA and YSYEKL. Trimming shortened V by 4 bases and J by 0 bases, and 12 bases separated the two germline ends. DNA of the CDR3: TGCGCCAGCAGCCTTCCGGGACACTCGAACACCGGGGAGCTGTTTTTT. It codes for CASSLPGHSNTGELFF.

This clone was picked up a small number of times. V is TRBV27 and J is TRBJ2-7; TRBD2 agrees at 11 bases. This CDR3 is 16 amino acids long. Germline V gene lookup returns CDR1 MNHEY and CDR2 SMNVEV (reference sequence). V lost 5 bases, J lost 1 base, and 7 bases stayed unmatched. The CDR3 protein is CASSPFSGRDSYEQYF. For the CDR3, the DNA is TGTGCCAGCAGTCCGTTTAGCGGGAGGGATTCCTACGAGCAGTACTTC.

This clone showed up just once. The chain links TRBV28 to TRBJ2-3; TRBD2 aligns across 8 bases. The J segment lost 4 bases and the V segment lost 0 bases, leaving 6 bases of the junction unmatched. This CDR3 has 16 residues. The germline V gene encodes CDR1 MDHEN and CDR2 SYDVKM. CDR3 bases: TGTGCCAGCAGTTTATGGGCTAGCGGGTTAGCAGATACGCAGTATTTT. Translated: CASSLWASGLADTQYF.

This clone has only a few counts. The rearrangement joins TRBV5-4 to TRBJ1-2, with D tentatively TRBD1 (6 bases). Germline V lookup: CDR1 SGHNT, CDR2 YYREEE (reference sequence). V lost 4 bases to trimming and J lost 6 bases, with 16 bases between them. The CDR3 has 14 residues. The CDR3 region is CASSLPQGKDGYTF. The CDR3, as DNA: TGTGCCAGCAGCCTACCCCAGGGGAAAGATGGCTACACCTTC.

This clone was found once. The V call is TRBV10-3, the J call TRBJ1-1; 10 bases are shared with TRBD1. Germline V gene sequence: CDR1 ENHRY, CDR2 SYGVKD. The length of the CDR3 is 14 residues. V gave up 9 bases and J gave up 4 bases; unmatched junction bases: 8. This chain's CDR3 is CAIRTGGIGTEAFF. The CDR3, as DNA: TGTGCCATTCGGACAGGGGGTATCGGCACTGAAGCTTTCTTT.

The chain uses TRBV29-1 and TRBJ1-5; the match to TRBD1 covers 7 bases. This CDR3 has 14 residues. Germline V CDR1 and CDR2: SQVTM, ANQGSEA. The ends lost 4 bases at V and 2 bases at J; junction bases unmatched: 5. CDR3 loop: CSVATGVGNQPQHF. The DNA for the CDR3 is TGCAGCGTTGCCACAGGGGTCGGCAATCAGCCCCAGCATTTT.

The chain combines TRBV29-1 with TRBJ2-1; a possible D gene is TRBD2 (6 bases). Germline lookup yields CDR1 SQVTM and CDR2 ANQGSEA. V shed 7 bases and J shed 3 bases, with 31 bases lying between them. This CDR3 contains 19 residues. CDR3 sequence (DNA): TGCAGCGCCCGACCATCTAGACAGTTATATAGACTAGACTACAATGAGCAGTTCTTC. Amino acid sequence: CSARPSRQLYRLDYNEQFF.

The gene calls are TRBV15 and TRBJ1-1; unclear D gene. The CDR3 runs to 11 residues. The V and J ends lost 8 bases and 6 bases respectively, with 10 bases between them. Germline CDR1 and CDR2: LNHNV and YYDKDF (reference sequence). This CDR3 reads CATGTRAEAFF. For the CDR3, the DNA is TGTGCCACCGGAACTCGGGCTGAAGCTTTCTTT.

This clone was observed a handful of times. This rearrangement joins TRBV7-6 to TRBJ1-2; no clear D gene. V was shortened by 0 bases and J by 0 bases, with 11 bases between the two germline ends. Looked up from germline, CDR1 is SGHVS and CDR2 is FNYEAQ. The CDR3 runs 16 residues. CDR3 DNA sequence: TGTGCCAGCAGCTTAGCCTTATCAGACACTAACTATGGCTACACCTTC. Translating it yields CASSLALSDTNYGYTF.

This clone was observed a few times. The chain links TRBV4-1 to TRBJ1-1; D remains ambiguous. Germline loops: CDR1 MGHRA, CDR2 YSYEKL. Trimming removed 0 bases from V and 1 base from J, with 12 bases in between. This CDR3 has 16 amino acids. CDR3 bases: TGCGCCAGCAGCCAAGATTCCCCTTGGGCGAACACTGAAGCTTTCTTT. The encoded protein is CASSQDSPWANTEAFF.

The chain uses TRBV7-9 and TRBJ2-3, with unresolved D. V gave up 4 bases and J gave up 6 bases, with 8 bases separating them. The germline CDR1 and CDR2 sequences are SEHNR and FQNEAQ (reference sequence). The CDR3 length is 12 residues. The CDR3 protein is CASSWFRDTQYF. CDR3 in DNA: TGTGCCAGCAGCTGGTTTCGGGATACGCAGTATTTT.

This clone was seen more than once but under ten times. V and J are TRBV2 and TRBJ2-1; the match to TRBD1 covers 8 bases. Germline-derived CDR1 and CDR2 are SNHLY and FYNNEI. With V trimmed by 5 bases and J by 2 bases, 5 bases remained unmatched. There are 15 residues in the CDR3. This chain's CDR3 is CASSTPGQAYNEQFF. The CDR3 region has the DNA TGTGCCAGCAGTACCCCGGGACAGGCCTACAATGAGCAGTTCTTC.

J is TRBJ1-2 and V is TRBV7-9; unclear D gene. This CDR3 region has 15 residues. CDR1 is SEHNR and CDR2 is FQNEAQ in the germline V gene (reference sequence). Trimming left V 5 bases short and J 7 bases short, with 20 bases between. DNA for the CDR3: TGTGCCAGCAGCAACCCTCCGGTTGGGCGGGGTGGCTACACCTTC. It encodes CASSNPPVGRGGYTF.

CDR3 protein: CASSPRDTSGNTIYF. The CDR3 DNA reads TGTGCCAGCTCACCGAGGGACACCTCTGGAAACACCATATATTTT. The rearrangement uses TRBV18 and TRBJ1-3, with D possibly TRBD1 on 6 matching bases. CDR1 and CDR2 from the germline V gene are KGHSH and LQKENI. The ends were cut back, 3 bases at V and 0 bases at J, with 9 bases in the middle. CDR3 size: 15 residues.